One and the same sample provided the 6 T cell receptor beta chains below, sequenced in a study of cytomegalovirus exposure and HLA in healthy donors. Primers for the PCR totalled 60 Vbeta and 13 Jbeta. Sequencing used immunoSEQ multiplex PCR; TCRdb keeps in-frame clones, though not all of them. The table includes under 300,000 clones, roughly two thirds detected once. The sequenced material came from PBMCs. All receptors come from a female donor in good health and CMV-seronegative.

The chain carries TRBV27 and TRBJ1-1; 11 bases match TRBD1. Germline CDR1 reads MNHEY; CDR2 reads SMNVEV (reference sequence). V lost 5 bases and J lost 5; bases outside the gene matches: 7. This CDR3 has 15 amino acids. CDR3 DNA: TGTGCCAGCAGTGGACAGGGGGCGGGCGAGACTGAAGCTTTCTTT. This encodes CASSGQGAGETEAFF.

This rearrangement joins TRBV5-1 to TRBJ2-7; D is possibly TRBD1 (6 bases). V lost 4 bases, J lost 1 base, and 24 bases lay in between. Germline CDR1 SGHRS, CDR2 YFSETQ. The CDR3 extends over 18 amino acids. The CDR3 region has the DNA TGCGCCAGCAGCCTCGACTGGACAGCTCTCTCGAGATCCTACGAGCAGTACTTC. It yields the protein CASSLDWTALSRSYEQYF.

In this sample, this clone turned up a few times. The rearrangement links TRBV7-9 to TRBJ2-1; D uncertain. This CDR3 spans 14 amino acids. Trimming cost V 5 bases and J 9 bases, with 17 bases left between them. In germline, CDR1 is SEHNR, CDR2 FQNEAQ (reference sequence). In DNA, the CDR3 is TGTGCCAGCAGCGTTGCTAGTACCCTTACTGAGCAGTTCTTC. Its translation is CASSVASTLTEQFF.

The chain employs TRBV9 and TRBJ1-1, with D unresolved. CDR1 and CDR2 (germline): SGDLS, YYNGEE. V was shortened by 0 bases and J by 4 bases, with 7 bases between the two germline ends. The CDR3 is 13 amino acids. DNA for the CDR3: TGTGCCAGCAGCGTAGTGAGGGCCACTGAAGCTTTCTTT. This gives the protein CASSVVRATEAFF.

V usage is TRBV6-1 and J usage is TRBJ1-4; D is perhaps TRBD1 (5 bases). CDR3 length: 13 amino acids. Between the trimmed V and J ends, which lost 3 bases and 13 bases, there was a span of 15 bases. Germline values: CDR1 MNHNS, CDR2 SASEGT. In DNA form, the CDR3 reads TGTGCCAGCAGTGAGGCGGGACTCGGGTTACTGTTTTTT. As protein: CASSEAGLGLLFF.

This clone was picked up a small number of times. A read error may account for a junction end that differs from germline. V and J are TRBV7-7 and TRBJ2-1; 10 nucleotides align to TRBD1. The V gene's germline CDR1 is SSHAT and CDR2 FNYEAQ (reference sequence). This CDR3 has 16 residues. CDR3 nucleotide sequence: TGTGCTAGCAGCTTAGAAGGGACAGGGGCGTACAATGAGCAGTTCTTC. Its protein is CASSLEGTGAYNEQFF.